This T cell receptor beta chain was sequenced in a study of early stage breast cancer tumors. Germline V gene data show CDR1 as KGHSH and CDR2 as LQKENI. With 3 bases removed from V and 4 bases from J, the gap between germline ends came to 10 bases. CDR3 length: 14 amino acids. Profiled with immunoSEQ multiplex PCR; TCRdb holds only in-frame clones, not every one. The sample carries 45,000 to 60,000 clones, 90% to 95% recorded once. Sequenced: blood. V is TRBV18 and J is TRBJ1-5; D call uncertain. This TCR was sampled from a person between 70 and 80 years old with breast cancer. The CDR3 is CASSPSGLNQPQHF. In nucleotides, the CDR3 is TGTGCCAGCTCACCGTCGGGGTTGAATCAGCCCCAGCATTTT.